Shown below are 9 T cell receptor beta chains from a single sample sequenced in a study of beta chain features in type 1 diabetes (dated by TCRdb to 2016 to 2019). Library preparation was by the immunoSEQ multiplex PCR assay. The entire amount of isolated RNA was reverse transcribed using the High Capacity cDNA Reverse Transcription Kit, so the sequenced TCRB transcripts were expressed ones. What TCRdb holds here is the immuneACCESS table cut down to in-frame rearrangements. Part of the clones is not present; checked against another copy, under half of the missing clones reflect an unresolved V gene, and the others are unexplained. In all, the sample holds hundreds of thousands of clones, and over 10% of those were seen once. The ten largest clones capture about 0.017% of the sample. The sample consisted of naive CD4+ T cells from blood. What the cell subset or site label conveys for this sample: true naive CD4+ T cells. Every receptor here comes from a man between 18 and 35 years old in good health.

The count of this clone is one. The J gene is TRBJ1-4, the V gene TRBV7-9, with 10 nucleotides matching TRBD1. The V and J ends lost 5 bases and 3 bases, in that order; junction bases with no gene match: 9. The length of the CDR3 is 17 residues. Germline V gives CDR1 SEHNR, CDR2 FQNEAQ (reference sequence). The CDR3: CASSIPPGQGPNEKLFF. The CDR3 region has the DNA TGTGCCAGCAGCATCCCACCGGGACAGGGGCCTAATGAAAAACTGTTTTTT.

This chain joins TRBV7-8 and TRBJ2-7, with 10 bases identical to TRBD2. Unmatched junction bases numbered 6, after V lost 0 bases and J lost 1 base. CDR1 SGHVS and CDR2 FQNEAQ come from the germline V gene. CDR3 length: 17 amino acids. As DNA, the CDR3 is TGTGCCAGCAGCTTAGCGAAGGGAGCGGGAGGGTCCTACGAGCAGTACTTC. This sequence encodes CASSLAKGAGGSYEQYF.

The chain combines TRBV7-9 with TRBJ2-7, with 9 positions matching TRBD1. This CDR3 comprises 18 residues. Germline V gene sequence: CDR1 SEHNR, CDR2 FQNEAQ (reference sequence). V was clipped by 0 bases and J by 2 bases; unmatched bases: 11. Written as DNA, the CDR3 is TGTGCCAGCAGCTTAGCTAAAAGGGGACAGGGAGGGACCTACGAGCAGTACTTC. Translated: CASSLAKRGQGGTYEQYF.

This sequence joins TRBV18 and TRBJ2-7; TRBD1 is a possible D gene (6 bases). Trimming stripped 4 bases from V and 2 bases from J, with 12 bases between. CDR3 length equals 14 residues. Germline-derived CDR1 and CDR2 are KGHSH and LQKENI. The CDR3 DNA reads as TGTGCCAGCTCACTTCCCGGGACAACCTACGAGCAGTACTTC. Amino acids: CASSLPGTTYEQYF.

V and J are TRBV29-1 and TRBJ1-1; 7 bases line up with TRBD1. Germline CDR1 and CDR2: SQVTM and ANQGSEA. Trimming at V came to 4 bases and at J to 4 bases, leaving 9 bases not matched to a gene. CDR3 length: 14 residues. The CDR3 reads CSVARQGYATEAFF. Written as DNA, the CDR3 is TGCAGCGTTGCTAGACAGGGCTATGCCACTGAAGCTTTCTTT.

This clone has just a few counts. CDR3 sequence (DNA): TGTGCCAGCAGCCCCTGGGGGGGCAGGGATACGCAGTATTTT. Its translation: CASSPWGGRDTQYF. V and J are TRBV9 and TRBJ2-3, with D maybe TRBD2 (7 bases). The germline V gene encodes CDR1 SGDLS and CDR2 YYNGEE. The CDR3 spans 14 residues. Trimming pared 4 bases from V and 6 bases from J, leaving 15 bases between.

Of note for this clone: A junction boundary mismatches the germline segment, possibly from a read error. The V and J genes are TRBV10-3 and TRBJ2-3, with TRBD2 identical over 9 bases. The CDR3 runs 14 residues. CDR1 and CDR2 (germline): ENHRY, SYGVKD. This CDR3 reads CAINEREDTDTQYF. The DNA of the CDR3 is TGTGCCATCAATGAGCGGGAGGACACAGATACGCAGTATTTT.

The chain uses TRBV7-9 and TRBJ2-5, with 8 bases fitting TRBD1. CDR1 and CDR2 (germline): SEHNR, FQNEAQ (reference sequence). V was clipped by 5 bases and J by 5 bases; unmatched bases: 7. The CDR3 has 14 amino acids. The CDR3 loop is CASSLRTGSETQYF. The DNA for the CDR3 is TGTGCCAGCAGCCTACGGACAGGGTCTGAGACCCAGTACTTC.

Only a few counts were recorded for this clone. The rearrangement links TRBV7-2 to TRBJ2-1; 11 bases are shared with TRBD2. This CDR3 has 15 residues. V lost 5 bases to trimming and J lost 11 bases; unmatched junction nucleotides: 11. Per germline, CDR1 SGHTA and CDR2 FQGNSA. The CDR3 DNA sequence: TGTGCCAGCAGCCCTAGCGGGGGGCCTCTCGGGAAGCAGTTCTTC. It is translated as CASSPSGGPLGKQFF.